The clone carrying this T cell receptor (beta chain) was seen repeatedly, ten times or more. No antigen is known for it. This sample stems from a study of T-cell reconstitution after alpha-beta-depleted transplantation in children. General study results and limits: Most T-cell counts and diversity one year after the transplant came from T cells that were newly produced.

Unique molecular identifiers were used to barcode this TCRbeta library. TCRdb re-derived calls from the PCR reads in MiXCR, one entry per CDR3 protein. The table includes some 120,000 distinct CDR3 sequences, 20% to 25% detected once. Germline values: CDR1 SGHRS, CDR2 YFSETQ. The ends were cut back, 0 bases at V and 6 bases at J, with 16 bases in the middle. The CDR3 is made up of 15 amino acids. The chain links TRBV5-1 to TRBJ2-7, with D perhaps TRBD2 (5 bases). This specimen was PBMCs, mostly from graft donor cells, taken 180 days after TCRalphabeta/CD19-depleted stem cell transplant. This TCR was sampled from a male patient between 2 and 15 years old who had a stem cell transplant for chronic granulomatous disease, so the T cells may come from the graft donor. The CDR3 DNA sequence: TGCGCCAGCAGCTTGGCCAGCGGAAACCTCCTCGAGCAGTACTTC. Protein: CASSLASGNLLEQYF.